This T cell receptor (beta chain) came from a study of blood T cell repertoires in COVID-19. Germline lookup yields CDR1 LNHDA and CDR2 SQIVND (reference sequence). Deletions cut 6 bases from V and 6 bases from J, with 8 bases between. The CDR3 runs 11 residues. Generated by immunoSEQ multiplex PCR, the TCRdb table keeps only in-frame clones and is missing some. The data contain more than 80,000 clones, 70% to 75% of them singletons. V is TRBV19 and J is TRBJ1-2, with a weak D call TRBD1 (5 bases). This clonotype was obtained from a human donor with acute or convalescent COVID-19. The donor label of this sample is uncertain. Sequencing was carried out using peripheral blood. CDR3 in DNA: TGTGCCAGTAGCCGGGGGGATGGCTACACCTTC. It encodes CASSRGDGYTF.